What follows describes a single T cell receptor beta chain. Its specificity is unknown. The sample comes from a study of post-analysis software for immune sequencing data. Study overall: Some patients lacked subtype; others had relapsing-remitting, secondary progressive or progressive-relapsing disease. Notes on the study in general: Five TRBV segments occurring more often in patients than controls included TRBV5-6, TRBV5-1 and TRBV20-1.

Trimming stripped 6 bases from V and 7 bases from J, with 6 bases between. The CDR3 contains 10 residues. Germline lookup yields CDR1 KGHSH and CDR2 LQKENI. Unique molecular identifiers were carried by the TCR beta cDNA libraries. TCRdb redid the calling of the PCR reads with MiXCR, one entry per CDR3 protein. The sample contains more than 350,000 distinct CDR3 sequences, about 39% of which appear only once. The origin of this receptor is a girl aged 2 to 10 with multiple sclerosis. Sample: blood. This rearrangement joins TRBV18 to TRBJ1-2; D gene ambiguous. DNA of the CDR3: TGTGCCAGCTCTCGGGGTGGCTACACCTTC. Its translation is CASSRGGYTF.